The 7 T cell receptor beta chains given below trace back to one sample, sequenced in a study of blood T cell repertoires in COVID-19. TCRdb's copy holds only in-frame clones and misses some; the assay was immunoSEQ multiplex PCR. The sample records around 50,000 clones, about 82% being singletons. Sample: peripheral blood. These receptors were taken from a woman aged 80 or older with acute or convalescent COVID-19.

The CDR3 loop reads CASSWGGGTEAFF. The DNA of the CDR3 is TGTGCCAGCAGCTGGGGCGGGGGCACTGAAGCTTTCTTT. The V and J genes are TRBV5-6 and TRBJ1-1; the D gene is possibly TRBD1 (5 bases). This CDR3 is built from 13 residues. Germline V gene data show CDR1 as SGHDT and CDR2 as YYEEEE. Trimming stripped 3 bases from V and 4 bases from J, with 10 bases between. The whole variable domain, filled in from reference TRBV5-6 and TRBJ1-1, reads DAGVTQSPTHLIKTRGQQVTLRCSPKSGHDTVSWYQQALGQGPQFIFQYYEEEERQRGNFPDRFSGHQFPNYSSELNVNALLLGDSALYLCASSWGGGTEAFFGQGTRLTVV.

The V and J genes are TRBV10-3 and TRBJ2-3, with D possibly matching TRBD2 (5 bases). The V and J ends lost 4 bases and 0 bases respectively, with 8 bases between them. The CDR3 spans 14 residues. Germline V gene sequence: CDR1 ENHRY, CDR2 SYGVKD. The CDR3 loop reads CAISAGLSTDTQYF. The CDR3, as DNA: TGTGCCATCAGTGCTGGACTTAGCACAGATACGCAGTATTTT.

This chain connects TRBV6-1 to TRBJ1-2; tentatively, D is TRBD1 (5 bases). The germline V gene encodes CDR1 MNHNS and CDR2 SASEGT. The ends were cut back, 2 bases at V and 2 bases at J, with 12 bases in the middle. This CDR3 is built from 15 residues. This chain's CDR3 is CASSEFLGQNYGYTF. For the CDR3, the DNA is TGTGCCAGCAGTGAATTTCTTGGACAAAACTATGGCTACACCTTC.

The chain is built from TRBV3-1 (or the pseudogene TRBV3-2) and TRBJ2-1; possibly TRBD2 for D (7 bases). CDR1 is LGHDT and CDR2 is YNNKEL in the germline V gene (reference sequence). V lost 0 bases to trimming and J lost 4 bases, with 13 bases between them. The CDR3 is made up of 16 amino acids. CDR3 protein: CASSQDKGGPYNEQFF. The CDR3 nucleotides are TGTGCCAGCAGCCAAGATAAGGGGGGGCCATACAATGAGCAGTTCTTC.

The rearrangement uses TRBV7-3 and TRBJ2-3; 13 bases map to TRBD2. The CDR3 is made up of 15 amino acids. Per the germline V gene, CDR1 is SGHTA and CDR2 is FQGTGA. Trimming removed 5 bases from V and 4 bases from J; junction bases left unmatched: 3. CDR3 in amino acids: CASSRGLAGADTQYF. As DNA, the CDR3 is TGTGCCAGCAGCAGAGGACTAGCGGGGGCAGATACGCAGTATTTT. The entire variable domain, with the rest obtained from reference TRBV7-3 and TRBJ2-3, is as follows: GAGVSQTPSNKVTEKGKYVELRCDPISGHTALYWYRQSLGQGPEFLIYFQGTGAADDSGLPNDRFFAVRPEGSVSTLKIQRTERGDSAVYLCASSRGLAGADTQYFGPGTRLTVL.

The chain's CDR3 is CASSLPGQLYEQYF. In DNA form, the CDR3 reads TGTGCCAGCAGTTTACCGGGACAGCTCTACGAGCAGTACTTC. V is TRBV28 and J is TRBJ2-7; 7 nucleotides agree with TRBD1. V was clipped by 2 bases and J by 3 bases; unmatched bases: 4. Germline V CDR1 and CDR2: MDHEN, SYDVKM. The CDR3 covers 14 residues.

A note on this clone: The junction does not match germline at one end; this may be a read error. The genes are TRBV7-7 and TRBJ2-1, with 9 bases that match TRBD2. This CDR3 is 15 amino acids long. The germline V gene encodes CDR1 SSHAT and CDR2 FNYEAQ (reference sequence). Written as DNA, the CDR3 is TGTGCTAGCAGCTTAGAGAAGGGACTAGCTTATGAGCAGTTCTTC. This translates into CASSLEKGLAYEQFF.